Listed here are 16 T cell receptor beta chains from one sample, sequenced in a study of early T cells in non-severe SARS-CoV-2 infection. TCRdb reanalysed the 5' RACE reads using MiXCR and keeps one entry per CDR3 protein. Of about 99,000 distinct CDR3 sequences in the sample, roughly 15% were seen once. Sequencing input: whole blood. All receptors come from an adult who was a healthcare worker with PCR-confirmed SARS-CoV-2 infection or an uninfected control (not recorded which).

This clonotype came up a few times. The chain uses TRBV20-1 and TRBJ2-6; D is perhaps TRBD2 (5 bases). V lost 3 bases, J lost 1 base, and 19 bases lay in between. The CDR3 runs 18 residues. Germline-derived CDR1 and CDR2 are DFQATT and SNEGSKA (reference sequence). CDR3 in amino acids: CSASSREGSQSGANVLTF. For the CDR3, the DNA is TGCAGTGCTAGTTCCCGCGAGGGATCCCAGTCTGGGGCCAACGTCCTGACTTTC.

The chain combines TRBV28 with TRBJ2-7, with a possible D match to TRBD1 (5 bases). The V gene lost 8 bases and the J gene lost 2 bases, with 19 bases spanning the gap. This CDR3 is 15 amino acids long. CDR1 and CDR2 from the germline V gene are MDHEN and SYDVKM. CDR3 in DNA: TGTGCCAGCTCCCTTGTACAGGAATTAACCTACGAGCAGTACTTC. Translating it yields CASSLVQELTYEQYF. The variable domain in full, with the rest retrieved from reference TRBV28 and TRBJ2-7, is DVKVTQSSRYLVKRTGEKVFLECVQDMDHENMFWYRQDPGLGLRLIYFSYDVKMKEKGDIPEGYSVSREKKERFSLILESASTNQTSMYLCASSLVQELTYEQYFGPGTRLTVT.

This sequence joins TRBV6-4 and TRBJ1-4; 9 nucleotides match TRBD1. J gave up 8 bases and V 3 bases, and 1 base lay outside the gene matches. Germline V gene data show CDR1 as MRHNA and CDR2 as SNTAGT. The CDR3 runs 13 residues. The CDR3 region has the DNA TGTGCCAGCAGTGAAGGGACAGGGGAAAAACTGTTTTTT. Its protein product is CASSEGTGEKLFF.

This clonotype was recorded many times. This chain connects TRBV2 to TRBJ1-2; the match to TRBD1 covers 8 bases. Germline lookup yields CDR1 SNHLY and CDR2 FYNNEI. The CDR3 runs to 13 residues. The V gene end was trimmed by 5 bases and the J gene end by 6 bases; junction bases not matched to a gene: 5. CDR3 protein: CASSLDRENGYTF. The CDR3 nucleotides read TGTGCCAGCAGTTTGGACAGGGAGAATGGCTACACCTTC.

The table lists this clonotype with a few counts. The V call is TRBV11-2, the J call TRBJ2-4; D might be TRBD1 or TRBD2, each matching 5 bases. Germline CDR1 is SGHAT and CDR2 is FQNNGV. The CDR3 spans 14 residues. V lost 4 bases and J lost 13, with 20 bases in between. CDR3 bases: TGTGCCAGCAGCTCCGGAAGGGACCCGATGCTACAGTACTTC. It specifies CASSSGRDPMLQYF.

CDR3 DNA: TGTGCCAGCAGTTTACCGCCCACTAATGCCTACGAGCAGTACTTC. Protein sequence: CASSLPPTNAYEQYF. The V and J genes are TRBV28 and TRBJ2-7; no firm D call. From germline, CDR1 is MDHEN and CDR2 SYDVKM. V was cut by 2 bases and J by 2 bases, with 13 bases left in between. The CDR3 length is 15 residues.

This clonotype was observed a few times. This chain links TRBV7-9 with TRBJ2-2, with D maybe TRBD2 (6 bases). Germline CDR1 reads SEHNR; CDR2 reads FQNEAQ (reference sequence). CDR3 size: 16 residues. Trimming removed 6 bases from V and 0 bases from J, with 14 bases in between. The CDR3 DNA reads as TGTGCCAGCAGGGGGGGAACTAGTGCGAACACCGGGGAGCTGTTTTTT. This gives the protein CASRGGTSANTGELFF.

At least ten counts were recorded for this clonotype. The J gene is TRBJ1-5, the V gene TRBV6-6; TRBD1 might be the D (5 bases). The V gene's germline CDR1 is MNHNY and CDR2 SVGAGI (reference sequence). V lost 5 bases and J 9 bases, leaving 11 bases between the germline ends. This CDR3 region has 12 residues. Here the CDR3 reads CASSGADGPQHF. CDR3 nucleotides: TGTGCCAGCAGTGGGGCCGACGGGCCCCAGCATTTT.

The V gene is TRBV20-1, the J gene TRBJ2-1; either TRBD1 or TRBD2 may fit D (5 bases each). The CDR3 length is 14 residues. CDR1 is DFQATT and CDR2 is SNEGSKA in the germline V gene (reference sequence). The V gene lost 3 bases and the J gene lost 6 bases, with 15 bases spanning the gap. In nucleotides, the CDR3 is TGCAGTGCTAGGTCCGGGACCGATCTCAATGAGCAGTTCTTC. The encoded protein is CSARSGTDLNEQFF.

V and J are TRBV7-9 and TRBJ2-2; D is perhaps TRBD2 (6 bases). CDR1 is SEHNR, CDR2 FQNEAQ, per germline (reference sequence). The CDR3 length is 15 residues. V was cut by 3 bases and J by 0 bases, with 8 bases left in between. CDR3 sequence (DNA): TGTGCCAGCAGCTTCGGGGGAGCGAACACCGGGGAGCTGTTTTTT. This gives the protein CASSFGGANTGELFF.

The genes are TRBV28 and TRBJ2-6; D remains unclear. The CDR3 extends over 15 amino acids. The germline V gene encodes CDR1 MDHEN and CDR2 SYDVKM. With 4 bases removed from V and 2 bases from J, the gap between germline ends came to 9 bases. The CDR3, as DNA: TGTGCCAGCAGTTCCCCCTTAGCTGGGGCCAACGTCCTGACTTTC. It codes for CASSSPLAGANVLTF.

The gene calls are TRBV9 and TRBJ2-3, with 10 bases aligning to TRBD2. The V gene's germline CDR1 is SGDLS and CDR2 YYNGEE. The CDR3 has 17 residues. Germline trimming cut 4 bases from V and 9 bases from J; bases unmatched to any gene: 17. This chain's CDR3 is CASSPPWASGGPSTQYF. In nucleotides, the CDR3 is TGTGCCAGCAGCCCCCCTTGGGCTAGCGGGGGCCCGTCGACGCAGTATTTT.

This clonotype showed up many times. The CDR3 DNA reads TGTGCCAGCAGCTTAATTAGTCCCCAAGAGACCCAGTACTTC. This codes for CASSLISPQETQYF. The chain combines TRBV7-8 with TRBJ2-5, with unresolved D. Germline V gene data show CDR1 as SGHVS and CDR2 as FQNEAQ. The CDR3 spans 14 residues. Deletions cut 2 bases from V and 1 base from J, with 8 bases between.

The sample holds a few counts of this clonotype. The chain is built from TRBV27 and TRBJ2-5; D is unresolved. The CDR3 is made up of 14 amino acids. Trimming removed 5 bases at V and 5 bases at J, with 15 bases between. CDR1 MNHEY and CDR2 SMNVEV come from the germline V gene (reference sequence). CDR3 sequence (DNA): TGTGCCAGCAGTCCTCTAACGCGTTATGAGACCCAGTACTTC. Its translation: CASSPLTRYETQYF.

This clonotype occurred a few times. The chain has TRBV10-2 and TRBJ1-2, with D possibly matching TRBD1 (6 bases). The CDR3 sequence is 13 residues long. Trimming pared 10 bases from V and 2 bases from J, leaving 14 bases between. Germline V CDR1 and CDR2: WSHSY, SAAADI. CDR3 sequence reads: CATCKGGNYGYTF. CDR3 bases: TGCGCCACCTGTAAAGGGGGGAACTATGGCTACACCTTC.

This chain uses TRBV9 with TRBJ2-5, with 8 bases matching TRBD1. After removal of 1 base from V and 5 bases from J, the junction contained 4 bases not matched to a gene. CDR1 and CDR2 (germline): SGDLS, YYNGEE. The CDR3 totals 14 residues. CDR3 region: CASSVQGALETQYF. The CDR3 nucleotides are TGTGCCAGCAGCGTACAGGGGGCTTTGGAGACCCAGTACTTC.